This TCR beta chain derives from a study of shared clonotypes between healthy human individuals. Within Nashville, Tennessee resided all donors, each a Caucasian adult. The CDR3 covers 12 residues. V was cut by 5 bases and J by 5 bases, with 9 bases left in between. Germline CDR1 MDHEN, CDR2 SYDVKM. Study-wide results and limits: Sharing across four donors was highest in naive CD4 (around 5%) and lowest in memory CD8 (roughly 0.4%).

Concerning this clone: The antigen remains unidentified. The sample holds other DNA sequences that translate to the same CDR3.

Sequenced by immunoSEQ multiplex PCR; TCRdb stores in-frame clones only, minus some. The table includes 2 million to 2.5 million clones, 90% to 95% detected once. Sequenced sample: naive CD4+ T cells from PBMCs. Subset specified: CD45RA+ positively selected. The chain is built from TRBV28 and TRBJ1-2; possibly TRBD1 for D (6 bases). This sequence was found in a man between 18 and 29 years old in good health. Some clones in this sample may be carry-over from other donors' samples. The CDR3 loop is CASSQTGYGYTF. The CDR3 bases are TGTGCCAGCAGTCAAACAGGGTATGGCTACACCTTC.